The subject of this entry is one T cell receptor beta chain. The data belong to a study of cytomegalovirus exposure and HLA in healthy donors. This CDR3 contains 14 residues. J gave up 3 bases and V 4 bases, and 3 bases lay outside the gene matches. The germline V gene has CDR1 SGHTA and CDR2 FQGNSA. In the PCR, 60 Vbeta and 13 Jbeta primers were used. The assay was immunoSEQ multiplex PCR, and TCRdb's table has in-frame clones only and misses some. The sample lists about 200,000 clones, approximately 79% occurring once. The chain has TRBV7-2 and TRBJ1-1; 9 bases agree with TRBD1. The specimen was PBMCs. The clonotype was recovered from a girl under 10 years old in good health and CMV-seronegative. The CDR3: CASSSTGGYTEAFF. CDR3 DNA: TGTGCCAGCAGCTCGACAGGGGGGTACACTGAAGCTTTCTTT.